The 19 T cell receptor beta chains given below trace back to one sample, sequenced in a study of blood T cell repertoires in COVID-19. The assay was immunoSEQ multiplex PCR, and TCRdb's table has in-frame clones only and misses some. The table has fewer than 130,000 clones, roughly nine tenths seen once. Sample: peripheral blood. The receptor source for this set is an elderly woman with acute or convalescent COVID-19.

This clone was counted once. This chain uses TRBV6-2 or TRBV6-3 with TRBJ2-5, with 9 bases aligning to TRBD1. The junction had 8 bases not matched to a gene; V was cut back by 5 bases and J by 1 base. The CDR3 has 16 amino acids. Germline V lookup: CDR1 MNHEY, CDR2 SVGEGT. CDR3 amino acids: CASSPLTGGFQETQYF. DNA for the CDR3: TGTGCCAGCAGTCCCTTGACAGGGGGGTTCCAAGAGACCCAGTACTTC.

The J gene is TRBJ1-2, the V gene TRBV12-3 or TRBV12-4; possible D gene TRBD1, 6 bases. Trimming removed 9 bases from V and 8 bases from J, with 16 bases in between. The CDR3 spans 12 residues. Written as DNA, the CDR3 is TGTGCCAGTACAGGCCTACAGGGAGGCTACACCTTC. It encodes CASTGLQGGYTF.

The gene calls are TRBV18 and TRBJ1-3; 7 bases line up with TRBD1. V shed 5 bases and J 4 bases; nucleotides not matched to a gene: 8. This CDR3 region has 15 residues. Germline loops: CDR1 KGHSH, CDR2 LQKENI. The chain's CDR3 is CASSTGQATGNTIYF. CDR3 bases: TGTGCCAGCTCAACAGGACAGGCCACCGGAAACACCATATATTTT.

This clone was detected a few times. Other DNA sequences from this sample encode an identical CDR3 as well. The J gene is TRBJ1-5, the V gene TRBV19, with TRBD1 matching 7 bases. This CDR3 has 13 residues. Trimming took 7 bases from V and 0 from J; bases not matched to a gene: 0. Germline V gene data show CDR1 as LNHDA and CDR2 as SQIVND (reference sequence). CDR3 region: CASKGASNQPQHF. DNA of the CDR3: TGTGCCAGTAAGGGGGCTAGCAATCAGCCCCAGCATTTT. The whole variable domain, filled in from reference TRBV19 and TRBJ1-5, reads DGGITQSPKYLFRKEGQNVTLSCEQNLNHDAMYWYRQDPGQGLRLIYYSQIVNDFQKGDIAEGYSVSREKKESFPLTVTSAQKNPTAFYLCASKGASNQPQHFGDGTRLSIL.

The CDR3, as DNA: TGTGCCAGCAGTTACGAGGAAAACTATGGCTACACCTTC. It yields the protein CASSYEENYGYTF. The chain couples TRBV6-5 to TRBJ1-2; D remains unclear. CDR3 length: 13 residues. Germline V CDR1 and CDR2: MNHEY, SVGAGI. Trimming left V 2 bases short and J 2 bases short, with 6 bases between.

This rearrangement joins TRBV15 to TRBJ1-2; D unresolved. V was clipped by 5 bases and J by 0 bases, with 13 bases between them. Germline loops: CDR1 LNHNV, CDR2 YYDKDF (reference sequence). The CDR3 loop spans 15 amino acids. The CDR3 loop reads CATSPSMGANYGYTF. DNA for the CDR3: TGTGCCACCAGCCCCTCAATGGGAGCTAACTATGGCTACACCTTC.

CDR3 in DNA: TGTGCCTGGAGCCTAGGGCGGGGGGAAGAGACCCAGTACTTC. Its translation is CAWSLGRGEETQYF. The rearrangement joins TRBV30 to TRBJ2-5; 8 positions agree with TRBD2. Germline trimming cut 3 bases from V and 3 bases from J; bases unmatched to any gene: 6. This CDR3 spans 14 amino acids. In germline, CDR1 is GTSNPN, CDR2 SVGIG (reference sequence).

This sequence joins TRBV4-3 and TRBJ1-2, with D possibly TRBD1 on 5 matching bases. The CDR3 spans 14 residues. The V gene lost 7 bases and the J gene lost 5 bases, with 17 bases spanning the gap. Germline CDR1 reads LGHNA; CDR2 reads YSLEER. The CDR3 sequence is CASKGEAGLYGYTF. Here the CDR3 DNA reads TGCGCCAGCAAAGGGGAGGCTGGGCTTTATGGCTACACCTTC.

This clone was seen a single time. Other DNA sequences in this sample translate to the same CDR3. The chain has TRBV10-2 and TRBJ1-1; the D is unclear. V lost 2 bases, J lost 2 bases, and 9 bases lay in between. The V gene's germline CDR1 is WSHSY and CDR2 SAAADI. This CDR3 is built from 14 residues. The CDR3 nucleotides read TGCGCCAGCAGTGAGGGCGGAGGAAACACTGAAGCTTTCTTT. This gives the protein CASSEGGGNTEAFF.

This chain links TRBV28 with TRBJ1-4; D not resolved. This CDR3 has 17 amino acids. The V gene's germline CDR1 is MDHEN and CDR2 SYDVKM. V was shortened by 6 bases and J by 8 bases, with 25 bases between the two germline ends. The DNA for the CDR3 is TGTGCCAGCAGCCCCTTGGGTGGGGAGGCCTTAGGAGAAAAACTGTTTTTT. This gives the protein CASSPLGGEALGEKLFF.

The rearrangement links TRBV15 to TRBJ2-7; TRBD1 agrees at 7 bases. Germline values: CDR1 LNHNV, CDR2 YYDKDF (reference sequence). The CDR3 is 16 amino acids. The trim removed 1 base at V and 3 bases at J, leaving 9 bases unmatched. The CDR3 loop is CATSRVSGTASYEQYF. CDR3 nucleotide sequence: TGTGCCACCAGCAGAGTGTCCGGGACAGCTAGCTACGAGCAGTACTTC.

The rearrangement links TRBV11-2 to TRBJ2-7, with 9 bases lining up with TRBD1. Germline V lookup: CDR1 SGHAT, CDR2 FQNNGV. This CDR3 is 15 amino acids long. V lost 5 bases to trimming and J lost 5 bases; unmatched junction nucleotides: 10. The CDR3 here is CASSPRPGTGNEQYF. The DNA of the CDR3 is TGTGCCAGCAGCCCACGTCCCGGGACAGGGAACGAGCAGTACTTC.

The rearrangement uses TRBV7-3 and TRBJ1-6, with D possibly TRBD1 on 5 matching bases. In germline, CDR1 is SGHTA, CDR2 FQGTGA. This CDR3 is 16 amino acids long. The V gene lost 1 base and the J gene lost 2 bases, with 9 bases spanning the gap. The CDR3 sequence: CASSLKGMTYNSPLHF. The CDR3, as DNA: TGTGCCAGCAGCTTAAAGGGGATGACCTATAATTCACCCCTCCACTTT.

The chain has TRBV7-8 and TRBJ2-3, with D perhaps matching TRBD2 (6 bases). This CDR3 comprises 13 residues. Germline V lookup: CDR1 SGHVS, CDR2 FQNEAQ. This chain's CDR3 is CATVGGGTDTQYF. Here the CDR3 DNA reads TGTGCAACAGTCGGGGGAGGCACAGATACGCAGTATTTT.

The rearrangement links TRBV4-1 to TRBJ2-1; unclear D gene. Trimming removed 4 bases from V and 6 bases from J, with 7 bases in between. From germline, CDR1 is MGHRA and CDR2 YSYEKL. The CDR3 contains 12 residues. Here the CDR3 DNA reads TGCGCCAGCAGCCCTTACGGCAATGAGCAGTTCTTC. Encoded protein: CASSPYGNEQFF.

The V and J genes are TRBV13 and TRBJ1-2; 7 positions agree with TRBD1. The CDR3 has 14 residues. Germline loops: CDR1 PRHDT, CDR2 FYEKMQ (reference sequence). The V and J ends lost 5 bases and 4 bases, in that order; junction bases with no gene match: 7. CDR3 sequence: CASSTSGGFYGYTF. CDR3 bases: TGTGCCAGCAGCACCTCAGGGGGATTCTATGGCTACACCTTC. Combining the CDR3 with reference TRBV13 and TRBJ1-2 gives the whole variable domain AAGVIQSPRHLIKEKRETATLKCYPIPRHDTVYWYQQGPGQDPQFLISFYEKMQSDKGSIPDRFSAQQFSDYHSELNMSSLELGDSALYFCASSTSGGFYGYTFGSGTRLTVV.

The rearrangement joins TRBV6-5 to TRBJ1-5, with a weak D call TRBD1 (5 bases). CDR1 is MNHEY and CDR2 is SVGAGI in the germline V gene. Trimming stripped 6 bases from V and 8 bases from J, with 11 bases between. The CDR3 has 12 amino acids. The CDR3 coding sequence is TGTGCCAGCAGCCCAGGGTTTGAGCCCCAGCATTTT. Translation: CASSPGFEPQHF.

The chain carries TRBV7-2 and TRBJ2-5; TRBD2 agrees at 11 bases. Germline V gene sequence: CDR1 SGHTA, CDR2 FQGNSA. The CDR3 spans 14 residues. Trimming cost V 6 bases and J 6 bases; bases outside gene matches: 6. The CDR3 nucleotides read TGTGCCAGCAGAATAGCGGGGGGGCCCCAGACCCAGTACTTC. It yields the protein CASRIAGGPQTQYF.

The CDR3 DNA sequence: TGTGCCTGGAGTGTGGACACAAATTCACCCCTCCACTTT. It translates to CAWSVDTNSPLHF. V is TRBV30 and J is TRBJ1-6; weak D call: TRBD1 (5 bases). Trimming shortened V by 0 bases and J by 7 bases, and 7 bases separated the two germline ends. Per the germline V gene, CDR1 is GTSNPN and CDR2 is SVGIG (reference sequence). The CDR3 is 13 residues long.